This TCR beta chain is from a study of T cells after posttransplantation cyclophosphamide. CDR3 length equals 16 residues. Germline CDR1 is SGHTA and CDR2 is FQGNSA. V was cut by 5 bases and J by 7 bases, with 23 bases left in between. Method: immunoSEQ multiplex PCR; TCRdb's copy keeps in-frame clones and lacks some. Seen here are under 7,500 clones, 65% to 85% observed once, and the top ten hold 3% to 4%. Treatment was busulfan-fludarabine conditioning, a marrow graft, and cyclophosphamide on days +3 and +4. This receptor was identified in a male patient aged 45 to 59 who received an allogeneic stem cell transplant from a related donor and was CMV-positive. The graft donor may account for some of the T cells. This material consisted of CD4+ T cells sorted from blood, taken about 350 days after allogeneic stem cell transplant with posttransplant cyclophosphamide. V is TRBV7-2 and J is TRBJ1-2, with D maybe TRBD1 (5 bases). The DNA for the CDR3 is TGTGCCAGCAGCCTATGGGGAGGGGCAGCGAGACGTGGCTACACCTTC. Amino acids: CASSLWGGAARRGYTF.